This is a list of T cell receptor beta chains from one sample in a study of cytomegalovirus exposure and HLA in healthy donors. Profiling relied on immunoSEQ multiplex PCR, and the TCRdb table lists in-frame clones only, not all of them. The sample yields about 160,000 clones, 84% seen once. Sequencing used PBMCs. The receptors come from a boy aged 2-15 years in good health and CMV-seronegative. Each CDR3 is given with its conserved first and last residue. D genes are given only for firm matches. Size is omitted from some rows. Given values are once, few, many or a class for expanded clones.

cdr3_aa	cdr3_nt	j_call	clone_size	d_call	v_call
CASSFLAGGGYNEQFF	TGTGCCAGCAGCTTCCTAGCGGGAGGGGGTTACAATGAGCAGTTCTTC	TRBJ2-1	once	TRBD2	TRBV7-9
CASSSGGGAFF	TGTGCCAGCAGTTCGGGAGGGGGAGCTTTCTTT	TRBJ1-1	-	-	TRBV6-5
CASSLWETREGNYGYTF	TGTGCCAGCAGTTTATGGGAAACTAGGGAGGGGAACTATGGCTACACCTTC	TRBJ1-2	-	-	TRBV28
CASSHSGTSGTDTQYF	TGTGCCAGCAGCCATTCCGGGACTAGCGGCACAGATACGCAGTATTTT	TRBJ2-3	-	TRBD2	TRBV7-3
CASSWTGLNTEAFF	TGTGCCAGCAGCTGGACAGGACTGAACACTGAAGCTTTCTTT	TRBJ1-1	-	TRBD1	TRBV7-9
CSVGQGRQETQYF	TGCAGCGTCGGACAGGGTCGGCAAGAGACCCAGTACTTC	TRBJ2-5	-	TRBD1	TRBV29-1
CASSSQTIYYEQYF	TGTGCCAGCAGCTCCCAGACTATTTACTACGAGCAGTACTTC	TRBJ2-7	-	-	TRBV11-2
CASSVQGIGGNTEAFF	TGCGCCAGCAGCGTGCAGGGGATAGGTGGGAACACTGAAGCTTTCTTT	TRBJ1-1	-	-	TRBV5-1
CASSVLTGELFF	TGTGCCAGCAGCGTCCTGACCGGGGAGCTGTTTTTT	TRBJ2-2	-	-	TRBV9
CASSSERGTEAFF	TGTGCCAGCAGTTCAGAGCGGGGGACTGAAGCTTTCTTT	TRBJ1-1	-	-	TRBV28
CSVEGLAGETQYF	TGCAGCGTTGAGGGGCTAGCGGGGGAGACCCAGTACTTC	TRBJ2-5	-	TRBD2	TRBV29-1
CASSPGTSGLRDTQYF	TGTGCCAGCAGCCCAGGGACTAGCGGCCTCCGGGATACGCAGTATTTT	TRBJ2-3	-	TRBD2	TRBV5-8
CSVEGVLGAAGGYTF	TGCAGCGTTGAGGGGGTTCTTGGGGCAGCGGGTGGCTACACCTTC	TRBJ1-2	once	-	TRBV29-1
CASSVGRLDYEQYF	TGTGCCAGCAGCGTAGGGAGACTAGACTACGAGCAGTACTTC	TRBJ2-7	-	-	TRBV9
CASSSDSLARGDTQYF	TGTGCCAGCAGCTCGGACAGCCTGGCAAGGGGAGATACGCAGTATTTT	TRBJ2-3	-	-	TRBV7-2
CASSLRQGAYNEQFF	TGCGCCAGCAGCTTGAGGCAGGGGGCTTACAATGAGCAGTTCTTC	TRBJ2-1	-	TRBD1	TRBV5-1
CASSTSDKTGGPEQYF	TGTGCCAGCAGCACCTCGGACAAGACAGGGGGGCCCGAGCAGTACTTC	TRBJ2-7	-	TRBD1	TRBV5-4
CASSKWGDRTSGEQYF	TGTGCCAGCAGCAAATGGGGGGACAGGACCTCTGGGGAGCAGTACTTC	TRBJ2-7	few	-	TRBV21-1
CASSLGLGETQYF	TGCGCCAGCAGCTTGGGCCTCGGGGAGACCCAGTACTTC	TRBJ2-5	-	-	TRBV5-1
CASSQQQNSNQPQHF	TGTGCCAGTAGTCAACAGCAAAATAGCAATCAGCCCCAGCATTTT	TRBJ1-5	-	-	TRBV19
CASSKGGTGFDGELFF	TGTGCCAGCAGCAAAGGAGGGACAGGGTTTGACGGGGAGCTGTTTTTT	TRBJ2-2	-	-	TRBV21-1
CASSFGREGRWETQYF	TGTGCCAGCAGCTTTGGGCGGGAGGGCCGGTGGGAGACCCAGTACTTC	TRBJ2-5	-	TRBD2	TRBV7-8
CASSLDGRGNYGYTF	TGTGCCAGCAGCTTAGATGGCAGGGGCAACTATGGCTACACCTTC	TRBJ1-2	-	-	TRBV7-9
CATSRGRGLLNTEAFF	TGTGCCACCAGCAGAGGCAGGGGGCTATTGAACACTGAAGCTTTCTTT	TRBJ1-1	-	TRBD1	TRBV15
CASSSPVYPAHQETQYF	TGTGCCAGCAGTTCCCCGGTTTACCCCGCCCACCAAGAGACCCAGTACTTC	TRBJ2-5	-	-	TRBV27
CATSRPSASATYEQYF	TGTGCCACCAGCAGGCCTAGTGCTAGCGCTACCTACGAGCAGTACTTC	TRBJ2-7	-	-	TRBV15
CASIQTGAQETQYF	TGTGCCAGCATTCAGACAGGGGCACAAGAGACCCAGTACTTC	TRBJ2-5	-	TRBD1	TRBV28
CASSEAGRTNTGELFF	TGTGCCAGCTCCGAGGCCGGGAGAACGAACACCGGGGAGCTGTTTTTT	TRBJ2-2	-	-	TRBV9
CATSRAPGQVHNEQFF	TGTGCCACCAGCAGAGCACCGGGACAGGTACACAATGAGCAGTTCTTC	TRBJ2-1	-	TRBD1	TRBV15
CASSVTDSQETQYF	TGTGCCAGCAGCGTAACCGACAGCCAAGAGACCCAGTACTTC	TRBJ2-5	-	-	TRBV9
CASGTGQGGEQYF	TGTGCCAGCGGTACAGGACAGGGGGGCGAGCAGTACTTC	TRBJ2-7	-	TRBD1	TRBV2
CASSWYRGDYGYTF	TGTGCCAGCAGCTGGTACAGGGGAGACTATGGCTACACCTTC	TRBJ1-2	-	TRBD1	TRBV5-4
CASSRGRSYNEQFF	TGTGCCAGCAGCAGAGGTAGGTCCTACAATGAGCAGTTCTTC	TRBJ2-1	-	-	TRBV9
CASSERGATGELFF	TGCGCCAGCAGTGAGAGGGGCGCGACCGGGGAGCTGTTTTTT	TRBJ2-2	-	-	TRBV10-1
CASSQDFRGAAQTQYF	TGTGCCAGCAGCCAAGATTTCCGGGGGGCCGCGCAGACCCAGTACTTC	TRBJ2-5	-	-	TRBV14
CASSCPGLVHPDTQYF	TGCGCCAGCAGCTGCCCGGGACTAGTCCATCCAGATACGCAGTATTTT	TRBJ2-3	once	TRBD2	TRBV5-1
CASSPGVPEAFF	TGTGCCAGCAGCCCAGGGGTCCCAGAAGCTTTCTTT	TRBJ1-1	-	-	TRBV11-2
CASSEWPLTGINTEAFF	TGCGCCAGCAGTGAGTGGCCCCTAACAGGGATTAACACTGAAGCTTTCTTT	TRBJ1-1	-	-	TRBV10-2
CASSMSASGGGETQYF	TGTGCCAGTAGTATGTCGGCTAGCGGAGGGGGGGAGACCCAGTACTTC	TRBJ2-5	once	-	TRBV19
CASSQDKGLAGEGETQYF	TGCGCCAGCAGCCAAGATAAAGGACTAGCGGGAGAAGGAGAGACCCAGTACTTC	TRBJ2-5	-	TRBD2	TRBV4-1
CSGGQGENIQYF	TGCAGCGGGGGACAGGGCGAAAACATTCAGTACTTC	TRBJ2-4	few	TRBD1	TRBV29-1
CASRNQGTDTQYF	TGTGCCAGCAGAAACCAGGGCACAGATACGCAGTATTTT	TRBJ2-3	-	-	TRBV6-5
CASRTGGMNTEALF	TGTGCCAGCAGGACGGGGGGAATGAACACTGAAGCTTTATTT	TRBJ1-1	-	-	TRBV6-5
CASSQAGITGELFF	TGCGCCAGCAGCCAAGCAGGAATCACCGGGGAGCTGTTTTTT	TRBJ2-2	-	-	TRBV4-1
CASGFAQRSNTEAFF	TGTGCTAGTGGTTTCGCACAGCGGTCCAACACTGAAGCTTTCTTT	TRBJ1-1	-	-	TRBV12-5
CASSISGTTYNEQFF	TGTGCCAGCAGCATTAGCGGGACAACCTACAATGAGCAGTTCTTC	TRBJ2-1	-	TRBD2	TRBV7-8
CASSDWTSGNEQYF	TGTGCCAGCAGTGACTGGACTAGCGGGAACGAGCAGTACTTC	TRBJ2-7	-	TRBD2	TRBV6-1
CASSINGAVGIGYEQYF	TGTGCCAGTAGTATCAATGGGGCGGTGGGGATCGGGTACGAGCAGTACTTC	TRBJ2-7	-	-	TRBV19
CSGAQGNTIYF	TGCAGCGGTGCCCAGGGAAACACCATATATTTT	TRBJ1-3	-	-	TRBV29-1
CATGQGDTGELFF	TGTGCCACCGGACAAGGGGACACCGGGGAGCTGTTTTTT	TRBJ2-2	few	-	TRBV6-1
CASSSGQGSYEQYF	TGTGCCAGCAGCTCCGGACAGGGCTCCTACGAGCAGTACTTC	TRBJ2-7	-	TRBD1	TRBV7-9